What follows describes a single TCR beta chain. Its target is not known. The sample originates from a study of T cell responses to AZD1222 COVID-19 vaccine. General observations from the study: Reportedly, nearly half of unique spike TCRs recognized epitopes outside B.1.351/B.1.1.7 mutations. Across spike, vaccine-associated CD4 TCRs were found, dominant at 160-218 and 743-854.

Some clones are missing from TCRdb's copy, which holds only in-frame ones; the method was immunoSEQ multiplex PCR. The sample has around 130,000 clones, about 89% seen once; the top ten hold 9.5%. The source of this sequence is an adult who received the AZD1222 COVID-19 vaccine. This specimen was peripheral blood, taken 28 days after the second AZD1222 dose.

In DNA form, the CDR3 reads TGCAGCGTTGAACTAGCGGGGGGTCTCTTCACAGATACGCAGTATTTT. Amino acids: CSVELAGGLFTDTQYF. The chain has TRBV29-1 and TRBJ2-3, with 11 nucleotides matching TRBD2. CDR1 and CDR2 from the germline V gene are SQVTM and ANQGSEA. The J segment lost 2 bases and the V segment lost 2 bases, leaving 6 bases of the junction unmatched. The CDR3 length is 16 residues.